The subject of this entry is one T cell receptor (beta chain). The antigen remains undetermined. These data belong to a study of OX40 agonist ivuxolimab in advanced cancers. General observations from the study: Compared with CD4+, CD8+ T cells on average had more expanded clones.

Produced via immunoSEQ multiplex PCR; TCRdb's table is partial and in-frame only. This sample yields some 69,000 clones, of which just over 85% are seen a single time; around 3% belongs to the top ten. The material sequenced was CD4+ or CD8+ T cells sorted from blood, taken in a trial of the OX40 agonist ivuxolimab. This TCR came from an adult with an advanced solid tumor such as melanoma, head and neck, liver or kidney cancer.

The CDR3 reads CASSQHLSSYEQYF. The DNA of the CDR3 is TGTGCCAGCAGCCAACATCTGAGCTCCTACGAGCAGTACTTC. The V gene is TRBV14, the J gene TRBJ2-7; D not certain. The CDR3 loop spans 14 amino acids. Trimming cost V 2 bases and J 0 bases, with 8 bases left between them. Germline V lookup: CDR1 SGHDN, CDR2 FVKESK.